This T cell receptor (beta chain) was profiled in a study of vaccination effects on CD4 cells after COVID-19. Study-level findings and limits: Missing from the study were early post-infection timepoints, and its convalescent patients were few.

Viral peptide pool expansion of antigen-specific CD4+ T cells preceded sequencing in the ViraFEST assay. The culture ran for approximately nine days before CD4+ T cells were isolated. The individual was infected with SARS-CoV-2 between March and December 2020, as confirmed by PCR. Two doses of BNT162b2 or mRNA-1273 vaccine were administered to participants. In the case of this clone: No antigen is known for it.

V dropped 6 bases and J dropped 0 bases, with 21 bases sitting between them. Germline CDR1 ENHRY, CDR2 SYGVKD. There are 18 residues in the CDR3. Clones were sequenced by immunoSEQ multiplex PCR, and TCRdb holds only the in-frame ones, with some missing. This table holds approximately 16,000 clones, about 74% found once. Sample: CD4+ T cells from PBMCs cultured with HCoV-NL63 spike peptides, taken after COVID-19 vaccination. The V call is TRBV10-3, the J call TRBJ2-1; weak D call: TRBD2 (6 bases). The origin of this receptor is a human donor who had a prior SARS-CoV-2 infection. CDR3 coding DNA: TGTGCCATCAGGGGGGGTTCGTCCGGACCTAGCTCCTACAATGAGCAGTTCTTC. Its protein is CAIRGGSSGPSSYNEQFF.